Below, 3 T cell receptor beta chains from the same sample are listed, as sequenced in a study of technical replicates of blood from several donors (dated by TCRdb to 2015 to 2018). Libraries came from the immunoSEQ multiplex PCR assay. The source is immuneACCESS, and TCRdb retained only in-frame sequences with V and J called. Part of the clones is not carried over; for the studies checked, unresolved V genes explain less than half of this, and the remainder is unexplained. Here the sample has 84,000 or so clones; about 97% occur a single time. The ten largest clonotypes hold more than 0.15% of the sample. The sample taken for sequencing was T cells isolated from PBMCs. The receptors derive from a human donor in good health.

This clone has a single count. CDR3: CASSSGLSNQPQHF. In DNA, the CDR3 is TGTGCCAGTAGTTCAGGGCTTAGCAATCAGCCCCAGCATTTT. The gene calls are TRBV19 and TRBJ1-5; TRBD1 might be the D (5 bases). V was cut by 5 bases and J by 0 bases, with 8 bases left in between. CDR3 length: 14 residues. The germline gives CDR1 LNHDA, CDR2 SQIVND (reference sequence).

The chain recombines TRBV9 with TRBJ1-3; D call uncertain. There are 13 residues in the CDR3. CDR1 is SGDLS and CDR2 is YYNGEE in the germline V gene. V was shortened by 0 bases and J by 2 bases, with 3 bases between the two germline ends. The CDR3 DNA is TGTGCCAGCAGCGTAGTAACTGGAAACACCATATATTTT. Amino acids: CASSVVTGNTIYF.

The J gene is TRBJ2-7, the V gene TRBV18, with D hard to call. The CDR3 has 12 residues. V shed 5 bases and J shed 6 bases, with 11 bases lying between them. Germline CDR1 reads KGHSH; CDR2 reads LQKENI. In DNA form, the CDR3 reads TGTGCCAGCTCATTGAGTTTTCCCGAGCAGTACTTC. Amino acids: CASSLSFPEQYF.